A single sample gave rise to the 25 T cell receptor beta chains below, sequenced in a study of immune evolution from preneoplasia to lung adenocarcinoma. Generated by immunoSEQ multiplex PCR, the TCRdb table keeps only in-frame clones and is missing some. This table has fewer than 4,500 clones, roughly 81% appearing once. The sequenced material came from FFPE adjacent normal lung tissue. All receptors come from a person aged 70 to 80 with lung adenocarcinoma.

The rearrangement uses TRBV9 and TRBJ2-7; 8 bases fit TRBD2. The V gene end was trimmed by 0 bases and the J gene end by 3 bases; junction bases not matched to a gene: 2. The CDR3 covers 14 residues. Germline assignment: CDR1 SGDLS and CDR2 YYNGEE. The CDR3 region has the DNA TGTGCCAGCAGCGTAGGAGCGGGAGACTACGAGCAGTACTTC. Translating it yields CASSVGAGDYEQYF.

This clone was seen once. The chain combines TRBV2 with TRBJ2-5; D is unresolved. The CDR3 contains 11 residues. Germline V gene lookup returns CDR1 SNHLY and CDR2 FYNNEI. V gave up 6 bases and J gave up 5 bases, with 7 bases separating them. CDR3 in amino acids: CASSVLETQYF. CDR3 DNA: TGTGCCAGCAGCGTTTTGGAGACCCAGTACTTC.

The chain couples TRBV28 to TRBJ1-5; 8 bases agree with TRBD1. Germline V CDR1 and CDR2: MDHEN, SYDVKM. CDR3 length: 15 amino acids. J lost 6 bases, V lost 3 bases, and 7 bases had no gene match. CDR3 sequence: CASSFGQGAGQPQHF. Here the CDR3 DNA reads TGTGCCAGCAGTTTCGGTCAGGGGGCCGGTCAGCCCCAGCATTTT.

The chain couples TRBV10-3 to TRBJ1-6, with no clear D. The germline V gene encodes CDR1 ENHRY and CDR2 SYGVKD. Trimming took off 6 bases at V and 13 bases at J, with 22 bases between the two ends. CDR3 length: 15 amino acids. CDR3 DNA: TGTGCCATCAGAGAGGCCGGGCCCGTAGGATTGCCCCTCCACTTT. Amino acid sequence: CAIREAGPVGLPLHF.

This clone has only a few counts. The chain is built from TRBV11-2 and TRBJ1-2; the match to TRBD1 covers 8 bases. Trimming took 5 bases from V and 4 from J; bases not matched to a gene: 15. The CDR3 spans 17 residues. Germline CDR1 reads SGHAT; CDR2 reads FQNNGV. CDR3 coding DNA: TGTGCCAGCAGCGCACTCTCCTCGGCAGGGGGCTCCTATGGCTACACCTTC. Translated: CASSALSSAGGSYGYTF. The full variable domain, its missing parts supplied by reference TRBV11-2 and TRBJ1-2, is EAGVAQSPRYKIIEKRQSVAFWCNPISGHATLYWYQQILGQGPKLLIQFQNNGVVDDSQLPKDRFSAERLKGVDSTLKIQPAKLEDSAVYLCASSALSSAGGSYGYTFGSGTRLTVV.

This chain uses TRBV2 with TRBJ1-2; 8 bases are a match to TRBD1. The CDR3 runs to 13 residues. Germline CDR1 SNHLY, CDR2 FYNNEI. Losses at the gene ends were 8 bases for V and 7 bases for J; bases not matched to a gene: 9. The chain's CDR3 is CASGRTGSGGYTF. The CDR3, as DNA: TGTGCCAGCGGACGGACAGGGTCGGGTGGCTACACCTTC. Looking up the rest from reference TRBV2 and TRBJ1-2 gives the full variable domain: EPEVTQTPSHQVTQMGQEVILRCVPISNHLYFYWYRQILGQKVEFLVSFYNNEISEKSEIFDDQFSVERPDGSNFTLKIRSTKLEDSAMYFCASGRTGSGGYTFGSGTRLTVV.

The V gene is TRBV19, the J gene TRBJ2-1; 8 bases are a match to TRBD2. CDR3 length: 17 amino acids. In germline, CDR1 is LNHDA, CDR2 SQIVND (reference sequence). After removal of 4 bases from V and 4 bases from J, the junction contained 12 bases not matched to a gene. In DNA, the CDR3 is TGTGCCAGTAGTACCCCCCGGCGGGAGGATGTATACAATGAGCAGTTCTTC. Encoded protein: CASSTPRREDVYNEQFF.

CDR3 nucleotides: TGTGCCATCAGATCCAACGTGGGGCAAGAGACCCAGTACTTC. It is translated as CAIRSNVGQETQYF. The V and J genes are TRBV10-3 and TRBJ2-5; D gene ambiguous. This CDR3 has 14 amino acids. The ends were cut back, 6 bases at V and 2 bases at J, with 13 bases in the middle. CDR1 and CDR2 from the germline V gene are ENHRY and SYGVKD.

This clone showed up just a few times. The chain links TRBV19 to TRBJ1-5; D possibly corresponds to TRBD1 (5 bases). V shed 4 bases and J shed 3 bases, with 13 bases lying between them. Per germline, CDR1 LNHDA and CDR2 SQIVND (reference sequence). The CDR3 spans 15 residues. The CDR3 protein is CASSKGTVVNQPQHF. In DNA form, the CDR3 reads TGTGCCAGTAGTAAAGGGACGGTAGTCAATCAGCCCCAGCATTTT.

This clone appeared once. The chain has TRBV28 and TRBJ2-7; D remains ambiguous. In germline, CDR1 is MDHEN, CDR2 SYDVKM. The CDR3 covers 12 residues. The V and J ends lost 5 bases and 8 bases respectively, with 13 bases between them. The CDR3 DNA sequence: TGTGCCAGCAGTCCCCCCCGTGGGAAGCAGTACTTC. Its protein product is CASSPPRGKQYF.

A few counts support this clone. The chain has TRBV27 and TRBJ2-1, with D perhaps TRBD1 (6 bases). The CDR3 sequence is 17 residues long. The germline V and J ends were trimmed by 5 bases and 0 bases, with 17 bases remaining between them. The V gene's germline CDR1 is MNHEY and CDR2 SMNVEV (reference sequence). Here the CDR3 DNA reads TGTGCCAGCAGTCCAGGGGCAGGGCCCCTCTCCTACAATGAGCAGTTCTTC. Its protein product is CASSPGAGPLSYNEQFF.

The J gene is TRBJ1-2, the V gene TRBV5-5, with 7 bases matching TRBD1. The germline gives CDR1 SGHKS, CDR2 YYEKEE (reference sequence). This CDR3 is built from 15 residues. V shed 0 bases and J 7 bases; nucleotides not matched to a gene: 9. The CDR3 sequence is CASSLDVDRAGGYTF. Written as DNA, the CDR3 is TGTGCCAGCAGCTTGGACGTCGACAGGGCCGGTGGCTACACCTTC.

The V gene is TRBV5-6, the J gene TRBJ2-5; 8 bases are shared with TRBD2. Trimming at V came to 4 bases and at J to 4 bases, leaving 9 bases not matched to a gene. This CDR3 region has 15 residues. Germline CDR1 SGHDT, CDR2 YYEEEE. As DNA, the CDR3 is TGTGCCAGCAGCGCACTCCCGGGGGGGCGAGAGACCCAGTACTTC. Amino acid sequence: CASSALPGGRETQYF.

This chain uses TRBV7-8 with TRBJ1-1, with a tentative D call TRBD1 (5 bases). Trimming pared 0 bases from V and 3 bases from J, leaving 11 bases between. Germline loops: CDR1 SGHVS, CDR2 FQNEAQ. CDR3 length: 15 residues. As DNA, the CDR3 is TGTGCCAGCAGCTTAGCGAACACAGGTTACACTGAAGCTTTCTTT. It is translated as CASSLANTGYTEAFF.

The chain employs TRBV7-9 and TRBJ1-2; D unclear. Trimming took off 1 base at V and 5 bases at J, with 8 bases between the two ends. CDR3 length: 13 residues. From germline, CDR1 is SEHNR and CDR2 FQNEAQ (reference sequence). CDR3 in DNA: TGTGCCAGCAGCTTAGTTTCAGATTATGGCTACACCTTC. Encoded protein: CASSLVSDYGYTF.

This clone was recorded a few times. The genes are TRBV5-4 and TRBJ2-1, with D unclear. CDR3 length: 15 residues. V lost 0 bases, J lost 5 bases, and 12 bases lay in between. Germline CDR1 SGHNT, CDR2 YYREEE (reference sequence). CDR3 nucleotides: TGTGCCAGCAGCTTGGGTCGGCAGGAACACAATGAGCAGTTCTTC. It specifies CASSLGRQEHNEQFF.

This chain uses TRBV7-8 with TRBJ1-4, with a weak D call TRBD1 (5 bases). CDR1 SGHVS and CDR2 FQNEAQ come from the germline V gene. This CDR3 comprises 15 residues. Trimming took off 4 bases at V and 8 bases at J, with 17 bases between the two ends. CDR3 coding DNA: TGTGCCAGCAGCTACCGGGACGGCTTGGGCGAAAAACTGTTTTTT. Its translation is CASSYRDGLGEKLFF.

The chain has TRBV19 and TRBJ2-1, with 12 bases aligning to TRBD2. Trimming took 5 bases from V and 4 from J; bases not matched to a gene: 15. This CDR3 region has 19 residues. CDR1 and CDR2 (germline): LNHDA, SQIVND (reference sequence). CDR3 nucleotide sequence: TGTGCCAGTAGTCCCCAGGGGCTAGCGGGGGGGCTCGGGTACAATGAGCAGTTCTTC. This encodes CASSPQGLAGGLGYNEQFF.

V is TRBV28 and J is TRBJ2-7, with D possibly being TRBD1 (6 bases). The CDR3 sequence is 15 residues long. Trimming stripped 7 bases from V and 2 bases from J, with 18 bases between. Germline loops: CDR1 MDHEN, CDR2 SYDVKM. CDR3 protein: CASTKGDIITYEQYF. The CDR3 DNA is TGTGCCAGCACCAAGGGGGACATTATAACCTACGAGCAGTACTTC.

This clone was seen a handful of times. V usage is TRBV19 and J usage is TRBJ2-7, with 11 bases that match TRBD1. The germline V gene has CDR1 LNHDA and CDR2 SQIVND (reference sequence). The CDR3 is 14 residues long. The V and J ends lost 10 bases and 4 bases, in that order; junction bases with no gene match: 9. The CDR3 reads CATSGTGGRYEQYF. CDR3 nucleotides: TGTGCCACTTCCGGGACAGGGGGTAGGTACGAGCAGTACTTC.

The genes are TRBV5-1 and TRBJ1-1, with D perhaps TRBD1 (5 bases). Germline values: CDR1 SGHRS, CDR2 YFSETQ. This CDR3 contains 12 residues. Trimming stripped 0 bases from V and 11 bases from J, with 11 bases between. The CDR3 DNA reads as TGCGCCAGCAGCTTGGAGGGGCAGGACGCTTTCTTT. Translation: CASSLEGQDAFF.

The genes are TRBV6-5 and TRBJ1-1; TRBD1 might be the D (6 bases). From germline, CDR1 is MNHEY and CDR2 SVGAGI. The CDR3 contains 14 residues. V was clipped by 2 bases and J by 10 bases, with 17 bases between them. CDR3 region: CASSYGGQGGGAFF. In nucleotides, the CDR3 is TGTGCCAGCAGTTACGGGGGGCAGGGTGGGGGAGCTTTCTTT.

The CDR3 protein is CASSFALGTGGGYTF. CDR3 coding DNA: TGTGCCAGCAGTTTCGCCCTCGGGACAGGGGGTGGCTACACCTTC. The chain links TRBV28 to TRBJ1-2, with TRBD1 matching over 11 bases. Losses at the gene ends were 3 bases for V and 7 bases for J; bases not matched to a gene: 7. The CDR3 loop spans 15 amino acids. From germline, CDR1 is MDHEN and CDR2 SYDVKM.

This rearrangement joins TRBV19 to TRBJ1-1, with TRBD1 as a possible D gene (6 bases). CDR1 and CDR2 from the germline V gene are LNHDA and SQIVND (reference sequence). The CDR3 has 13 residues. V lost 5 bases to trimming and J lost 4 bases, with 11 bases between them. CDR3 bases: TGTGCCAGTAGTTCCACAGGGACCACTGAAGCTTTCTTT. As protein: CASSSTGTTEAFF. The full variable domain, its missing parts supplied by reference TRBV19 and TRBJ1-1, is DGGITQSPKYLFRKEGQNVTLSCEQNLNHDAMYWYRQDPGQGLRLIYYSQIVNDFQKGDIAEGYSVSREKKESFPLTVTSAQKNPTAFYLCASSSTGTTEAFFGQGTRLTVV.

The V and J genes are TRBV10-3 and TRBJ1-4, with D perhaps matching TRBD1 (5 bases). The CDR3 has 13 amino acids. CDR1 and CDR2 (germline): ENHRY, SYGVKD. Trimming cost V 11 bases and J 6 bases, with 16 bases left between them. CDR3 amino acids: CAAQGSKDEKLFF. The CDR3 DNA follows: TGTGCCGCGCAGGGAAGTAAGGATGAAAAACTGTTTTTT.